The clone carrying this TCR beta chain has a count of ten or more. The antigen is undetermined. The source material, RNA transcripts, was used to amplify TCR beta CDR3 regions. The HTBI primer set served for first-round RT-PCR of the TCR CDR3. MiXCR, run by TCRdb on the multiplex PCR reads, gives a single entry per CDR3 protein. The sample has 500,000 to 750,000 distinct CDR3 sequences, about 14% seen once. This sample stems from a study of T cells in Graves' hyperthyroidism and ophthalmopathy. Findings and caveats of the study: Blood also contained most expanded thyroid clonotypes above 0.001.

V lost 1 base, J lost 4 bases, and 13 bases lay in between. The CDR3 extends over 15 amino acids. The germline CDR1 and CDR2 sequences are SGHAT and FQNNGV. The clonotype originates from a woman aged 18-30 years with Graves' ophthalmopathy. This chain joins TRBV11-2 and TRBJ1-2, with TRBD1 as a possible D gene (6 bases). Sample: blood. The CDR3 nucleotides read TGTGCCAGCAGCTTAGGGGGGCGTACGGTCTATGGCTACACCTTC. Amino acid sequence: CASSLGGRTVYGYTF.